The next 16 T cell receptor beta chains were all read from a single sample in a study of shared T cell receptors in the human thymus. Some clones are missing from TCRdb's copy, which holds only in-frame ones; the method was immunoSEQ multiplex PCR. This table has hundreds of thousands of clones, about four fifths appearing once. This sample was shared with a second study, whose subject was human thymus T cells.

Sequences were obtained from thymocytes. The receptors derive from a boy less than two years old with a congenital heart defect.

The gene calls are TRBV30 and TRBJ2-2; D may be TRBD1 (5 bases). Trimming stripped 5 bases from V and 3 bases from J, with 16 bases between. This CDR3 is built from 15 residues. The germline gives CDR1 GTSNPN, CDR2 SVGIG (reference sequence). DNA of the CDR3: TGTGCCTGGGAAATGGGGCCGGCTTACACCGGGGAGCTGTTTTTT. As protein: CAWEMGPAYTGELFF.

V usage is TRBV4-3 and J usage is TRBJ2-1, with 8 bases lining up with TRBD2. From germline, CDR1 is LGHNA and CDR2 YSLEER. CDR3 size: 18 residues. V shed 1 base and J 3 bases; nucleotides not matched to a gene: 11. The CDR3 region is CASSQVSGSPPDYNEQFF. As DNA, the CDR3 is TGCGCCAGCAGCCAAGTCAGCGGGAGTCCCCCTGACTACAATGAGCAGTTCTTC.

This clone was picked up one time. This chain uses TRBV4-1 with TRBJ2-3; 12 bases align to TRBD2. Per germline, CDR1 MGHRA and CDR2 YSYEKL. The CDR3 covers 19 residues. V lost 1 base and J lost 2; bases outside the gene matches: 10. The CDR3 DNA sequence: TGCGCCAGCAGCCAAGCCCCTCCTAGCGGGAGGGGTCCCACAGATACGCAGTATTTT. It encodes CASSQAPPSGRGPTDTQYF.

The rearrangement joins TRBV6-5 to TRBJ2-7; TRBD2 agrees at 10 bases. Germline V gene sequence: CDR1 MNHEY, CDR2 SVGAGI. There are 15 residues in the CDR3. The junction had 7 bases not matched to a gene; V was cut back by 5 bases and J by 3 bases. This CDR3 is CASSHTSGIFYEQYF. CDR3 bases: TGTGCCAGCAGTCATACTAGCGGGATCTTCTACGAGCAGTACTTC.

The V call is TRBV7-7, the J call TRBJ2-1; 9 bases are a match to TRBD1. CDR3 length equals 16 residues. Germline CDR1 is SSHAT and CDR2 is FNYEAQ (reference sequence). V lost 5 bases, J lost 4 bases, and 9 bases stayed unmatched. As DNA, the CDR3 is TGTGCCAGCAGCCAGGTAGCCGGGACAGGGTACAATGAGCAGTTCTTC. Translation: CASSQVAGTGYNEQFF.

The chain joins TRBV4-3 to TRBJ2-7, with TRBD1 matching 10 bases. CDR1 is LGHNA, CDR2 YSLEER, per germline. This CDR3 has 16 amino acids. With 1 base clipped from V and 3 bases from J, the junction kept 6 bases outside the gene matches. CDR3 in DNA: TGCGCCAGCAGCCAAGCATGGGGGACAGGGGTCTACGAGCAGTACTTC. Residues: CASSQAWGTGVYEQYF.

The V and J genes are TRBV29-1 and TRBJ2-1; 13 nucleotides line up with TRBD2. The germline CDR1 and CDR2 sequences are SQVTM and ANQGSEA. This CDR3 has 16 amino acids. Trimming removed 6 bases from V and 0 bases from J; junction bases left unmatched: 5. The CDR3 nucleotides are TGCAGCGTAGAAAGACTAGCGGGAGGCTCCTACAATGAGCAGTTCTTC. It codes for CSVERLAGGSYNEQFF.

The chain couples TRBV5-6 to TRBJ1-3; no definite D call. CDR3 length: 18 amino acids. In germline, CDR1 is SGHDT, CDR2 YYEEEE. V lost 3 bases and J lost 1, with 20 bases in between. CDR3 region: CASSSRKWAISSGNTIYF. For the CDR3, the DNA is TGTGCCAGCAGCTCGCGTAAATGGGCTATATCTTCTGGAAACACCATATATTTT.

This clone was seen a few times. The rearrangement uses TRBV10-3 and TRBJ2-2; D possibly corresponds to TRBD2 (5 bases). The germline V gene encodes CDR1 ENHRY and CDR2 SYGVKD. Trimming took off 4 bases at V and 2 bases at J, with 14 bases between the two ends. CDR3 length: 16 amino acids. The CDR3 protein is CAISAFGSDNTGELFF. For the CDR3, the DNA is TGTGCCATCAGTGCCTTTGGTAGCGACAACACCGGGGAGCTGTTTTTT.

The J gene is TRBJ1-6, the V gene TRBV27; 8 bases fit TRBD1. Germline V gene data show CDR1 as MNHEY and CDR2 as SMNVEV (reference sequence). The V and J ends lost 5 bases and 13 bases, in that order; junction bases with no gene match: 13. This CDR3 region has 15 residues. CDR3 in DNA: TGTGCCAGCAGTGCCAGGGGGCAAAGCCGGGTCCCCCTCCACTTT. It specifies CASSARGQSRVPLHF.

The J gene is TRBJ2-5, the V gene TRBV5-4; 9 nucleotides align to TRBD2. Germline values: CDR1 SGHNT, CDR2 YYREEE (reference sequence). CDR3 length: 16 amino acids. The J segment lost 5 bases and the V segment lost 5 bases, leaving 13 bases of the junction unmatched. The CDR3 sequence: CASRSKGASGNETQYF. DNA of the CDR3: TGTGCCAGCAGGTCTAAGGGGGCTAGCGGGAATGAGACCCAGTACTTC.

The rearrangement joins TRBV7-6 to TRBJ1-4, with D unresolved. CDR1 is SGHVS, CDR2 FNYEAQ, per germline. V dropped 5 bases and J dropped 6 bases, with 22 bases sitting between them. This CDR3 has 17 residues. CDR3: CASSQTLAGGPHEKLFF. In nucleotides, the CDR3 is TGTGCCAGCAGCCAGACTTTGGCGGGAGGTCCTCATGAAAAACTGTTTTTT.

In this sample, this clone turned up once. The chain is built from TRBV27 and TRBJ2-5; perhaps TRBD1 as D (6 bases). Trimming removed 6 bases from V and 5 bases from J, with 13 bases in between. Germline V gene data show CDR1 as MNHEY and CDR2 as SMNVEV (reference sequence). The CDR3 runs to 13 residues. CDR3 coding DNA: TGTGCCAGCAGCGCCGGTCAGGGGGAGACCCAGTACTTC. Encoded protein: CASSAGQGETQYF.

The chain recombines TRBV21-1 with TRBJ1-3. TRBV21-1 is a documented pseudogene. The CDR3 extends over 13 amino acids. CDR3 nucleotides: TGTGCCAGCAGTCCGAGCTCTGGAAACACCATATATTTT. Translated: CASSPSSGNTIYF.

The J gene is TRBJ2-5, the V gene TRBV5-1; 11 nucleotides line up with TRBD2. V trimming: 0 bases; J trimming: 5 bases; junction bases outside the gene matches: 6. CDR3 length equals 16 residues. CDR1 is SGHRS and CDR2 is YFSETQ in the germline V gene. This chain's CDR3 is CASSLAVAGGVETQYF. The CDR3 bases are TGCGCCAGCAGCTTGGCGGTAGCGGGAGGGGTGGAGACCCAGTACTTC.

This clone turned up a few times. The chain links TRBV15 to TRBJ2-6; TRBD2 might be the D (5 bases). With 0 bases removed from V and 0 bases from J, the gap between germline ends came to 12 bases. Germline V gene lookup returns CDR1 LNHNV and CDR2 YYDKDF (reference sequence). This CDR3 comprises 18 residues. The CDR3 loop reads CATSRDIFGDSGANVLTF. The CDR3 region has the DNA TGTGCCACCAGCAGAGACATTTTCGGGGACTCTGGGGCCAACGTCCTGACTTTC.